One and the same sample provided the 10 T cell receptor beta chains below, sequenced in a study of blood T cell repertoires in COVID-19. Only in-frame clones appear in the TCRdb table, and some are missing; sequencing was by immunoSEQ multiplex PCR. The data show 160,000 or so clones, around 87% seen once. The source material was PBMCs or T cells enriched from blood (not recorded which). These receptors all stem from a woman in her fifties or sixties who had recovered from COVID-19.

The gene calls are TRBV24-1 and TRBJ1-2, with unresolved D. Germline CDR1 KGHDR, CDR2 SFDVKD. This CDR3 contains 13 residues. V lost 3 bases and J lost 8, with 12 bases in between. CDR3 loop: CATSDLPRGGYTF. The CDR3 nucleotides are TGTGCCACCAGTGATCTCCCTAGAGGAGGCTACACCTTC.

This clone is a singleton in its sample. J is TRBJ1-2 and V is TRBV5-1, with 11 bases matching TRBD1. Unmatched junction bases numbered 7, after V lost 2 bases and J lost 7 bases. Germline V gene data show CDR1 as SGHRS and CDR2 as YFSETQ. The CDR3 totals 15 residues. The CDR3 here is CASSLRTGGAGGYTF. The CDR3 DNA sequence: TGCGCCAGCAGCTTAAGGACAGGGGGCGCCGGTGGCTACACCTTC.

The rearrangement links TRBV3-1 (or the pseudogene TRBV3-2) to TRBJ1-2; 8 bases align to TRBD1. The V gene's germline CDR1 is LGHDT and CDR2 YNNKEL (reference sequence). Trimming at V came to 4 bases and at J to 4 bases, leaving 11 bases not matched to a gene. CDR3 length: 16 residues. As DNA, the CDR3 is TGTGCCAGCAGCCTTCGACAGGGGATAATGGGCTATGGCTACACCTTC. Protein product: CASSLRQGIMGYGYTF.

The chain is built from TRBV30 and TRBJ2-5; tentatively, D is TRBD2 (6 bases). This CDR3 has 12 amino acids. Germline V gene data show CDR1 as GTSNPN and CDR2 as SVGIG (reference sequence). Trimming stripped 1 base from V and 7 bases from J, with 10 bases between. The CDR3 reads CAWSASVGTQYF. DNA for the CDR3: TGTGCCTGGAGTGCTAGCGTCGGGACCCAGTACTTC. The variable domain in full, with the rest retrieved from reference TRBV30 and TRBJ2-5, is SQTIHQWPATLVQPVGSPLSLECTVEGTSNPNLYWYRQAAGRGLQLLFYSVGIGQISSEVPQNLSASRPQDRQFILSSKKLLLSDSGFYLCAWSASVGTQYFGPGTRLLVL.

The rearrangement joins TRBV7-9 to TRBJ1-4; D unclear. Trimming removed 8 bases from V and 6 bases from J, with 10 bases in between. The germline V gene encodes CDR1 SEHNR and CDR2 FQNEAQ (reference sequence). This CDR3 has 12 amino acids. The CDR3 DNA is TGTGCCAGCCAAGGCGGGGATGAAAAACTGTTTTTT. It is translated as CASQGGDEKLFF.

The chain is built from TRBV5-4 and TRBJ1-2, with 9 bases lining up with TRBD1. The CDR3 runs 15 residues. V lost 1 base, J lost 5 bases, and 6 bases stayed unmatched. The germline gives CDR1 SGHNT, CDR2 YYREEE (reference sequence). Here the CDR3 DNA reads TGTGCCAGCAGCTTGCGACAGGGGGGCATTTATGGCTACACCTTC. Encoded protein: CASSLRQGGIYGYTF. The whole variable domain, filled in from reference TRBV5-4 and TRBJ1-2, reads ETGVTQSPTHLIKTRGQQVTLRCSSQSGHNTVSWYQQALGQGPQFIFQYYREEENGRGNFPPRFSGLQFPNYSSELNVNALELDDSALYLCASSLRQGGIYGYTFGSGTRLTVV.

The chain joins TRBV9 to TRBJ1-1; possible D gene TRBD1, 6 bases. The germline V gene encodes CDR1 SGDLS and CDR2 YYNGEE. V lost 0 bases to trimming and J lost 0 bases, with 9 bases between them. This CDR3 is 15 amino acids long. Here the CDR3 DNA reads TGTGCCAGCAGCGTAGAGGGGGGGCTGAACACTGAAGCTTTCTTT. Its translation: CASSVEGGLNTEAFF.

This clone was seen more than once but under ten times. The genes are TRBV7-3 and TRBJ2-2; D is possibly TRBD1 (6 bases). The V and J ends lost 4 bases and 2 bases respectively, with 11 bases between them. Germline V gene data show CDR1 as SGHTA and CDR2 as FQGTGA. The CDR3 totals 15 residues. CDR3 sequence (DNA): TGTGCCAGCAGCTCTGGGGGCGGTAACACCGGGGAGCTGTTTTTT. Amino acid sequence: CASSSGGGNTGELFF.

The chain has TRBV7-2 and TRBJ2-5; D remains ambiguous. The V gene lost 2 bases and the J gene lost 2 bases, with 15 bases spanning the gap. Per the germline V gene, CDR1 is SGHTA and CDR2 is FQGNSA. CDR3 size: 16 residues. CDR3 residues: CASSLNNIVEQETQYF. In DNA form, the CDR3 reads TGTGCCAGCAGCTTAAATAATATCGTCGAGCAAGAGACCCAGTACTTC.

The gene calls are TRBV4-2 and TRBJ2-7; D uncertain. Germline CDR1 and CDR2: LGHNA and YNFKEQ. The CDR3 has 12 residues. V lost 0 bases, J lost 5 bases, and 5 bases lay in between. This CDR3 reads CASSQDRHEQYF. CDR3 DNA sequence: TGTGCCAGCAGCCAAGATCGTCACGAGCAGTACTTC.